Listed here are 2 T cell receptor beta chains from one sample, sequenced in a study of blood T cells in healthy people across ages. It was with a sample-barcoded 5' primer and a J-beta primer mix that a second PCR of about 6 to 12 cycles was run. MiXCR, applied by TCRdb to the 5' RACE reads, yields one record per CDR3 protein. The sample lists 1,500,000 or so distinct CDR3 sequences; roughly 64% were seen once. Sequences were obtained from blood. The source of these receptors is a man aged 18 to 29 in good health.

This clonotype occurred many times. The germline gene is not matched at one end of the junction; a read error may be the cause. This chain uses TRBV7-2 with TRBJ2-1; 9 nucleotides line up with TRBD2. Germline-derived CDR1 and CDR2 are SGHTA and FQGNSA. The CDR3 spans 15 residues. The CDR3 DNA follows: TGCGCCAGCAGCTTAGCGGGAGTGTCCTACAATGAGCAGTTCTTC. This codes for CASSLAGVSYNEQFF.

The count of this clonotype is one. The genes are TRBV7-2 and TRBJ2-2; no definite D call. The CDR3 runs 13 residues. From germline, CDR1 is SGHTA and CDR2 FQGNSA. Trimming removed 8 bases from V and 2 bases from J, with 9 bases in between. The CDR3 here is CASGDVNTGELFF. As DNA, the CDR3 is TGTGCCAGCGGCGACGTTAACACCGGGGAGCTGTTTTTT.